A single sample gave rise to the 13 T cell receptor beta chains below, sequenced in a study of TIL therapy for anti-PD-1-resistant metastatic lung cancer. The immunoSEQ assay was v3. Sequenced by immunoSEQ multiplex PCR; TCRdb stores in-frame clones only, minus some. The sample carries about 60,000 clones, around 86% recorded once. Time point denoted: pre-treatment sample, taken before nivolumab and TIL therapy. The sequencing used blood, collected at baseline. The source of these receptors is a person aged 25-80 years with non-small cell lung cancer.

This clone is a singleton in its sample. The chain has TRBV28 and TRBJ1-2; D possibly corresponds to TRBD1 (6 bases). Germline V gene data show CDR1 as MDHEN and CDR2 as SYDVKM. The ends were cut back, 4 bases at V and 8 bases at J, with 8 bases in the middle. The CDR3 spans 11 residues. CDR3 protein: CASSSGQGYTF. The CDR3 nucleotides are TGTGCCAGCAGTTCCGGACAGGGCTACACCTTC.

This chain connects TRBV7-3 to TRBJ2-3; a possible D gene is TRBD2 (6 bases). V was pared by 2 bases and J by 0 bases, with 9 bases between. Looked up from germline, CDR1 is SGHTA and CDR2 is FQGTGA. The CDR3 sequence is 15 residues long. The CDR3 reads CASSLASASTDTQYF. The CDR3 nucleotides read TGTGCCAGCAGCTTAGCTAGCGCGAGCACAGATACGCAGTATTTT.

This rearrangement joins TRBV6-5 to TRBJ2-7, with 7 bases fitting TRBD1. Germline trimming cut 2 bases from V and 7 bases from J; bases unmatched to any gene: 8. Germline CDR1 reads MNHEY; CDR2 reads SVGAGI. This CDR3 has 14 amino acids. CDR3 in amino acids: CASSYDRVGREQYF. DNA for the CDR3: TGTGCCAGCAGTTACGACAGGGTTGGTAGAGAGCAGTACTTC.

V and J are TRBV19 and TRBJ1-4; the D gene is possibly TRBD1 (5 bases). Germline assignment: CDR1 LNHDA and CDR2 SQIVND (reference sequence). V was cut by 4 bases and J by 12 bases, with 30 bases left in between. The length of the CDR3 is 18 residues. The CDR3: CASSTPLKGLPSGEELFF. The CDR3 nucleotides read TGTGCCAGTAGTACTCCCTTAAAGGGACTTCCCAGCGGTGAGGAACTGTTTTTT. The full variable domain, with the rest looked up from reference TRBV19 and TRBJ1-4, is DGGITQSPKYLFRKEGQNVTLSCEQNLNHDAMYWYRQDPGQGLRLIYYSQIVNDFQKGDIAEGYSVSREKKESFPLTVTSAQKNPTAFYLCASSTPLKGLPSGEELFFGSGTQLSVL.

The CDR3, as DNA: TGTGCCAGTAGTTTAACCGGGACAGGGATCAGTGAGCAGTTCTTC. This translates into CASSLTGTGISEQFF. J is TRBJ2-1 and V is TRBV19, with 9 nucleotides matching TRBD1. J gave up 9 bases and V 5 bases, and 11 bases lay outside the gene matches. Germline V lookup: CDR1 LNHDA, CDR2 SQIVND (reference sequence). This CDR3 comprises 15 residues.

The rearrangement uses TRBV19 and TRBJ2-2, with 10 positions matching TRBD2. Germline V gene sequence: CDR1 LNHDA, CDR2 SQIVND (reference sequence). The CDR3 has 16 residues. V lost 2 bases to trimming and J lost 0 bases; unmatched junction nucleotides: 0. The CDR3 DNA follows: TGTGCCAGTAGTATACTAGCGGGGGCGAACACCGGGGAGCTGTTTTTT. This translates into CASSILAGANTGELFF.

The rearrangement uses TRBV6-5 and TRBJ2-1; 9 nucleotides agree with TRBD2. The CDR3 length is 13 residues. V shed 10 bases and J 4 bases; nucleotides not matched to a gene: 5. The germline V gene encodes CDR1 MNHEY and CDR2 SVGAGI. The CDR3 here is CATLAGSYNEQFF. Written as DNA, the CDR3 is TGTGCCACCCTAGCGGGATCGTACAATGAGCAGTTCTTC.

CDR3 amino acids: CASSLSGRDEQFF. Here the CDR3 DNA reads TGTGCCAGCAGCTTAAGCGGGAGGGATGAGCAGTTCTTC. The chain has TRBV7-3 and TRBJ2-1; 9 nucleotides align to TRBD2. Germline assignment: CDR1 SGHTA and CDR2 FQGTGA. CDR3 length: 13 amino acids. V dropped 1 base and J dropped 8; count of bases not matched to a gene: 0. Supplemented by reference TRBV7-3 and TRBJ2-1, the full variable domain reads GAGVSQTPSNKVTEKGKYVELRCDPISGHTALYWYRQSLGQGPEFLIYFQGTGAADDSGLPNDRFFAVRPEGSVSTLKIQRTERGDSAVYLCASSLSGRDEQFFGPGTRLTVL.

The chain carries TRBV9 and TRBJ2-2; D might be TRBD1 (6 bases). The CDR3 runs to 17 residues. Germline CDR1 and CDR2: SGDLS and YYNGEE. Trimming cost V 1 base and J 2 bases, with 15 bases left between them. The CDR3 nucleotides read TGTGCCAGCAGCGTACCCACCTCGGACAGTAACACCGGGGAGCTGTTTTTT. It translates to CASSVPTSDSNTGELFF.

The CDR3 nucleotides read TGTGCCAGTAGTTCCCTGGGAGGCTACGAGCAGTACTTC. This translates into CASSSLGGYEQYF. The V gene is TRBV19, the J gene TRBJ2-7; D is perhaps TRBD2 (6 bases). CDR1 is LNHDA, CDR2 SQIVND, per germline (reference sequence). Trimming cost V 5 bases and J 3 bases, with 11 bases left between them. This CDR3 is 13 amino acids long. Together with reference TRBV19 and TRBJ2-7, the CDR3 gives the full variable domain: DGGITQSPKYLFRKEGQNVTLSCEQNLNHDAMYWYRQDPGQGLRLIYYSQIVNDFQKGDIAEGYSVSREKKESFPLTVTSAQKNPTAFYLCASSSLGGYEQYFGPGTRLTVT.

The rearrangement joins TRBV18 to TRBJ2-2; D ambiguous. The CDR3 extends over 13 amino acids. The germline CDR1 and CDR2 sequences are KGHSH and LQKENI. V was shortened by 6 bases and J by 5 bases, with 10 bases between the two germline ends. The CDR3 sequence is CASSLQETGELFF. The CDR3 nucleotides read TGTGCCAGCTCGCTTCAGGAGACCGGGGAGCTGTTTTTT.

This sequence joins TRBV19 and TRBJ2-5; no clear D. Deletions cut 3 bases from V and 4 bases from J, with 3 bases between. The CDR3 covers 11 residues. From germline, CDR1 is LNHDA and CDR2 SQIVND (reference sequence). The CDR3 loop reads CASSIAETQYF. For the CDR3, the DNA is TGTGCCAGTAGTATTGCAGAGACCCAGTACTTC.

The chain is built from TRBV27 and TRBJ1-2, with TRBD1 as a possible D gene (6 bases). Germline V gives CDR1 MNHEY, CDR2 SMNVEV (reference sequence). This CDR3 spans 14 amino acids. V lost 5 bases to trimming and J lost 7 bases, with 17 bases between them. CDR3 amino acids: CASSPNREQSGYTF. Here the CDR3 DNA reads TGTGCCAGCAGTCCCAACAGGGAACAATCTGGCTACACCTTC.